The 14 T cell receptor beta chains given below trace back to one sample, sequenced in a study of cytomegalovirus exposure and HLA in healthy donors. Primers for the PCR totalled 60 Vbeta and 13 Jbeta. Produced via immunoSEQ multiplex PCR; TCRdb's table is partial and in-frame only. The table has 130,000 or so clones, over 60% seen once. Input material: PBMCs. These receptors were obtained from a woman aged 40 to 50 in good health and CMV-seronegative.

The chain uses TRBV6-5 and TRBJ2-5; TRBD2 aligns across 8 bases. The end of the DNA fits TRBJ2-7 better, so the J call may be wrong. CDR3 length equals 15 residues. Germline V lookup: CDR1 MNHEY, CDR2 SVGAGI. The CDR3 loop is CASSPQAGGYYEQYF. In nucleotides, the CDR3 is TGTGCCAGCAGTCCCCAGGCGGGAGGTTACTACGAGCAGTACTTC.

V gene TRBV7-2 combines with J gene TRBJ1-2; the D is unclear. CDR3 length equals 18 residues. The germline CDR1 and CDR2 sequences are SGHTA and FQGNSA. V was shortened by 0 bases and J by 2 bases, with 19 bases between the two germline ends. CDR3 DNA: TGTGCCAGCAGCTTAGCGGGAAAGGGAGGACCGCTGAACTATGGCTACACCTTC. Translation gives CASSLAGKGGPLNYGYTF.

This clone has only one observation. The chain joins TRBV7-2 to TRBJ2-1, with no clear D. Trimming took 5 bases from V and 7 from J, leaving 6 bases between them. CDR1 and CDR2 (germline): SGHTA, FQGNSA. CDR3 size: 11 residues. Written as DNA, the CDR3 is TGTGCCAGCAGCGAGAGGAATGAGCAGTTCTTC. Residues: CASSERNEQFF. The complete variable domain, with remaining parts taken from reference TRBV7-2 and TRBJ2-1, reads GAGVSQSPSNKVTEKGKDVELRCDPISGHTALYWYRQSLGQGLEFLIYFQGNSAPDKSGLPSDRFSAERTGGSVSTLTIQRTQQEDSAVYLCASSERNEQFFGPGTRLTVL.

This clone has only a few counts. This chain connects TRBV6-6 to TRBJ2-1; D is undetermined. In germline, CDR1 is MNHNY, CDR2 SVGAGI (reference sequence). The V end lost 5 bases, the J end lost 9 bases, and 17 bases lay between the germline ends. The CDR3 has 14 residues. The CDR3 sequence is CASSKARNLGEQFF. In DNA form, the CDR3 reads TGTGCCAGCAGTAAAGCTCGCAATCTAGGTGAGCAGTTCTTC.

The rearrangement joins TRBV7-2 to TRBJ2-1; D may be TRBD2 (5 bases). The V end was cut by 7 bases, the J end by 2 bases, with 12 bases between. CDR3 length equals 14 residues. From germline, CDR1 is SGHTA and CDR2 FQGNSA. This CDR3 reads CASIVGVPYNEQFF. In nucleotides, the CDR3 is TGTGCCAGCATAGTGGGAGTTCCCTACAATGAGCAGTTCTTC.

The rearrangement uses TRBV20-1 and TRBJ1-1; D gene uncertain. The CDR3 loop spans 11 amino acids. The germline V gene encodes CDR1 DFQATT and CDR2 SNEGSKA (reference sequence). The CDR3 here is CKGQRGTEAFF. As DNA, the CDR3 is TGCAAAGGCCAAAGAGGAACTGAAGCTTTCTTT.

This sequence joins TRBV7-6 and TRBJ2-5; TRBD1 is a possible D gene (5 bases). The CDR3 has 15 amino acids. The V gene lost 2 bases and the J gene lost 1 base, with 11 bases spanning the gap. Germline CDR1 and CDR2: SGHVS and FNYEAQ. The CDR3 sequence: CASSLPSGPQETQYF. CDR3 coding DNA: TGTGCCAGCAGCTTACCCTCAGGGCCCCAAGAGACCCAGTACTTC.

The CDR3 coding sequence is TGTGCCAGCAGCTCCGCCGGGACTAGTCTCTACGAGCAGTACTTC. This sequence encodes CASSSAGTSLYEQYF. J is TRBJ2-7 and V is TRBV7-2, with 8 bases lining up with TRBD2. The CDR3 sequence is 15 residues long. After removal of 4 bases from V and 3 bases from J, the junction contained 8 bases not matched to a gene. The germline V gene has CDR1 SGHTA and CDR2 FQGNSA.

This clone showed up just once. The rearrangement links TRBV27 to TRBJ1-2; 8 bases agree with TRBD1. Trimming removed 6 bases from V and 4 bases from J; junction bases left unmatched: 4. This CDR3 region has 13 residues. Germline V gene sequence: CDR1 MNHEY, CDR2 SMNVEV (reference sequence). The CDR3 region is CASRPTGGYGYTF. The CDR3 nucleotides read TGTGCCAGCAGGCCCACAGGGGGCTATGGCTACACCTTC.

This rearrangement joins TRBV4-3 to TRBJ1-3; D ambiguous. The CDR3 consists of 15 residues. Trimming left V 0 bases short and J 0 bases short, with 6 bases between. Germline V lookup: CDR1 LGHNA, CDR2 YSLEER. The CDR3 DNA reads TGCGCCAGCAGCCAAGAGGGAGCCTCTGGAAACACCATATATTTT. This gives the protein CASSQEGASGNTIYF.

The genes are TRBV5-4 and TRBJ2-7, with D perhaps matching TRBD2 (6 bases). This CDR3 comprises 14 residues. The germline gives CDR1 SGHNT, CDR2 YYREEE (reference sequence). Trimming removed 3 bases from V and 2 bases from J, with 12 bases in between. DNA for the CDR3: TGTGCCAGCAGCTGGGGACTGAGAACCTACGAGCAGTACTTC. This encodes CASSWGLRTYEQYF.

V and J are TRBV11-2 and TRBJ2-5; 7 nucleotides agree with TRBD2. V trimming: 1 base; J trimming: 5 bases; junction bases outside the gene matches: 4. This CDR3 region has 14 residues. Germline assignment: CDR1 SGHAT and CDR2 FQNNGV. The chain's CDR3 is CASSLVAGVETQYF. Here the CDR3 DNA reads TGTGCCAGCAGCTTAGTGGCGGGAGTGGAGACCCAGTACTTC. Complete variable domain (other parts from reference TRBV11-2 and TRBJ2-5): EAGVAQSPRYKIIEKRQSVAFWCNPISGHATLYWYQQILGQGPKLLIQFQNNGVVDDSQLPKDRFSAERLKGVDSTLKIQPAKLEDSAVYLCASSLVAGVETQYFGPGTRLLVL.

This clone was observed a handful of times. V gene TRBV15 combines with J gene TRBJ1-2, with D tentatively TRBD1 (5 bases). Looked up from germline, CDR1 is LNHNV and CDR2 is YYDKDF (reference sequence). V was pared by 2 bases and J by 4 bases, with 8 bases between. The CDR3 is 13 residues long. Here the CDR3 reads CATSRLGAYGYTF. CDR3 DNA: TGTGCCACCAGCAGATTAGGGGCCTATGGCTACACCTTC.

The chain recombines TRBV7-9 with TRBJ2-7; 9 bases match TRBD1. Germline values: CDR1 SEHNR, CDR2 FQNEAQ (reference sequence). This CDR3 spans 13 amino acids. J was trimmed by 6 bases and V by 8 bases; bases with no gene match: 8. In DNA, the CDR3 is TGTGCCAGCGGACCGGGACAGGGTAGCGAGCAGTACTTC. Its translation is CASGPGQGSEQYF.